This TCR beta chain was retrieved from a study of T cells in Graves' hyperthyroidism and ophthalmopathy. Overall study findings and caveats: Before onset, ophthalmopathy was predicted by the model a median around 6 months earlier. Blood also showed most of the thyroid clonotypes that were expanded above 0.001.

In this sample, this clonotype turned up many times. Its specificity is unknown. Amplification yielded TCR beta CDR3 regions, with RNA transcripts as the source. Initially, a first-round RT-PCR of the TCR CDR3 employed the HTBI primer set. From the multiplex PCR reads, TCRdb called clonotypes with MiXCR, one entry per CDR3 protein. The sample contains under 350,000 distinct CDR3 sequences, about 21% of which appear only once. Germline CDR1 and CDR2: SGHNT and YYREEE (reference sequence). The V and J ends lost 5 bases and 6 bases respectively, with 15 bases between them. The CDR3 has 14 amino acids. This receptor was obtained from a woman between 50 and 59 years old with Graves' hyperthyroidism. Source material: blood. The V gene is TRBV5-4, the J gene TRBJ2-1, with D perhaps TRBD1 (5 bases). This CDR3 is CASRSNGGANEQFF. In DNA form, the CDR3 reads TGTGCCAGCAGATCAAACGGTGGGGCCAATGAGCAGTTCTTC.